The clone carrying this T cell receptor (beta chain) was seen at least ten times. Antigen: not known. This entry comes from a study of breast tumors, draining lymph nodes, adjacent tissues. TCRdb re-analysed the multiplex PCR reads in MiXCR, keeping a single row per CDR3 protein. Among some 130,000 distinct CDR3 sequences listed, just under 20% were seen once. Axillary draining lymph nodes of breast cancer patients supplied the node samples. General study points: Luminal-like breast cancer showed significantly greater tumor-nontumor repertoire similarity than basal-like breast cancer did. The data were judged consistent with most tumor T cells coming from lymph node and expanding in tumor. The lymph node origin of tumor T cells was framed as consistent with a hypothesis, not demonstrated. Tumors had less TCR diversity than lymph nodes, more than nontumor tissue.

Per the germline V gene, CDR1 is SGHRS and CDR2 is YFSETQ. The CDR3 is 13 amino acids. With 0 bases removed from V and 3 bases from J, the gap between germline ends came to 6 bases. Specimen: axillary lymph node tissue. This clonotype was sampled from a female donor with breast cancer. Some clones in this sample may be carry-over from other donors' samples. This chain links TRBV5-1 with TRBJ2-5; no definite D call. The CDR3 reads CASSLELKETQYF. Written as DNA, the CDR3 is TGCGCCAGCAGCTTGGAGCTGAAAGAGACCCAGTACTTC.